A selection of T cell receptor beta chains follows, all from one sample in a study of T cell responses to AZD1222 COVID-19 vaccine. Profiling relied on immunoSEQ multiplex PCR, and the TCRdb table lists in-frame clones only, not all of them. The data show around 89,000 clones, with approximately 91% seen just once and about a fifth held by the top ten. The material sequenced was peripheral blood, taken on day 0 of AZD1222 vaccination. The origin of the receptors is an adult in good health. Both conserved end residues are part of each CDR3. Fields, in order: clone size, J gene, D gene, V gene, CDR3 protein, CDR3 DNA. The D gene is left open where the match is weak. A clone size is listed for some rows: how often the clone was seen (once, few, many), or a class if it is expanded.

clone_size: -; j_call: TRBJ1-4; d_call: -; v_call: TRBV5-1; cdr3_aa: CASSRGGDRGEKLFF; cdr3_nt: TGCGCCAGCAGCCGGGGGGGAGACAGAGGTGAAAAACTGTTTTTT
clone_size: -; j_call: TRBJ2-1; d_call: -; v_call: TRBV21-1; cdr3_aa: CASSKKGGSYNEQFF; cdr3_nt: TGTGCCAGCAGCAAAAAGGGGGGCTCCTACAATGAGCAGTTCTTC
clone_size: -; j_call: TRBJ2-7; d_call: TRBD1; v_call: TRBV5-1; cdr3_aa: CASSLMDRGLNEQYF; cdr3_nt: TGCGCCAGCAGCTTGATGGACAGGGGGCTAAACGAGCAGTACTTC
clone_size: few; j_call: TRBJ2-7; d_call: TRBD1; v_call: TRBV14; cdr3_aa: CASSQFTGQGAYEQYF; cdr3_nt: TGTGCCAGCAGCCAATTTACGGGACAGGGGGCCTACGAGCAGTACTTC
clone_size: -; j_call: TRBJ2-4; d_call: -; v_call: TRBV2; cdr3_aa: CASSDRGRRGAGNIQYF; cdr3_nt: TGTGCCAGCAGTGACCGGGGGCGGCGCGGGGCGGGAAACATTCAGTACTTC
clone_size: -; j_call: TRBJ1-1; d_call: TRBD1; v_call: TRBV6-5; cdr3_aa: CASSQPGQGATEAFF; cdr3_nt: TGTGCCAGCAGTCAACCGGGACAGGGAGCCACTGAAGCTTTCTTT
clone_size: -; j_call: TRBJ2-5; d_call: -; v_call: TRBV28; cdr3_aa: CASSWQGVGLETQYF; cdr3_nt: TGTGCCAGCAGTTGGCAAGGGGTGGGATTGGAGACCCAGTACTTC
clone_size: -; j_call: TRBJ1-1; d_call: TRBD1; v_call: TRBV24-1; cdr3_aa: CATSDEDRVSGMDTEAFF; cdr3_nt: TGTGCCACCAGTGATGAGGACAGGGTGTCCGGGATGGACACTGAAGCTTTCTTT
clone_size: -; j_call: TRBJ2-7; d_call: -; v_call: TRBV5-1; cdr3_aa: CASSLGGTASYEQYF; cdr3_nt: TGCGCCAGCAGCTTGGGGGGGACCGCATCCTACGAGCAGTACTTC
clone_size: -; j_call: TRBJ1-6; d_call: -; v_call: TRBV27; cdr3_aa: CASSLGVGNSPLHF; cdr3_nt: TGTGCCAGCAGCCTAGGGGTGGGAAATTCACCCCTCCACTTT
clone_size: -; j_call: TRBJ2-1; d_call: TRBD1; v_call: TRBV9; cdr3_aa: CASSETGVSYNEQFF; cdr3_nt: TGTGCCAGCAGCGAAACAGGGGTCTCCTACAATGAGCAGTTCTTC
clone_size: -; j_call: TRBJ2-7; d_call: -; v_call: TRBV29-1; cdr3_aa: CSVVPAGQYEQYF; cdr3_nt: TGCAGCGTTGTTCCGGCAGGGCAATACGAGCAGTACTTC
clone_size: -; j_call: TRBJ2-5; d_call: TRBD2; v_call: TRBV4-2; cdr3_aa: CASSQVGSGGAGETQYF; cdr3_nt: TGTGCCAGCAGCCAAGTTGGAAGCGGGGGGGCAGGCGAGACCCAGTACTTC
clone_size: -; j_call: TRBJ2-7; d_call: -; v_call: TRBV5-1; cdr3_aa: CASSLRYEQYF; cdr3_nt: TGCGCCAGCAGCTTACGGTACGAGCAGTACTTC
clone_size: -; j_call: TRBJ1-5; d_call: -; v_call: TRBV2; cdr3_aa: CASVRSSNQPQHF; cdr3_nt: TGTGCCAGCGTTCGTTCTAGCAATCAGCCCCAGCATTTT
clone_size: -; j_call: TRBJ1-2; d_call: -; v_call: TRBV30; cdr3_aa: CAGTRDGVANYGYTF; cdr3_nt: TGTGCCGGGACCCGGGACGGTGTCGCTAACTATGGCTACACCTTC
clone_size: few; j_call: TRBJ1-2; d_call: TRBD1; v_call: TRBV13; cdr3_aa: CASRDRAKLYGYTF; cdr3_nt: TGTGCCAGCAGGGACAGGGCAAAACTCTATGGCTACACCTTC
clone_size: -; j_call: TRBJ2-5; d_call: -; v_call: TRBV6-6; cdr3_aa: CASGPNQETQYF; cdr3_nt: TGTGCCAGCGGCCCGAACCAAGAGACCCAGTACTTC
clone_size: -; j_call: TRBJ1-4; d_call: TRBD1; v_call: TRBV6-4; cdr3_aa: CASSSTGAREKLFF; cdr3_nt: TGTGCCAGCAGTTCAACAGGGGCACGGGAAAAACTGTTTTTT
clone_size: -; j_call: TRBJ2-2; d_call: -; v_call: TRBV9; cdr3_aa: CASSVAGYGTGELFF; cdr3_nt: TGTGCCAGCAGCGTAGCAGGGTATGGCACCGGGGAGCTGTTTTTT
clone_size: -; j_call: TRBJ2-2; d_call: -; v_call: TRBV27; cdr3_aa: CASSPRGRELFF; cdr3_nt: TGTGCCAGCAGTCCCCGTGGCCGGGAGCTGTTTTTT
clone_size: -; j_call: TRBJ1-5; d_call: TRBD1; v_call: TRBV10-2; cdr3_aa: CASRIGGTGYQPQHF; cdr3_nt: TGCGCCAGCAGGATTGGGGGGACAGGGTACCAGCCCCAGCATTTT
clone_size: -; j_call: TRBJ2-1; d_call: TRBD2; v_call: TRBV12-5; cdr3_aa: CASGTSGGSSYNEQFF; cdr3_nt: TGTGCTAGTGGGACTAGCGGGGGTTCTTCCTACAATGAGCAGTTCTTC
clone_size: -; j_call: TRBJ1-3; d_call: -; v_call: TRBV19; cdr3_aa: CASSPTASGNTIYF; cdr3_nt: TGTGCCAGTAGCCCGACAGCGTCTGGAAACACCATATATTTT
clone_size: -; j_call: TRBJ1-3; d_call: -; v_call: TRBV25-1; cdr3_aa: CASSRDLGGNTIYF; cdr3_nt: TGTGCCAGCAGCCGAGATCTGGGTGGAAACACCATATATTTT
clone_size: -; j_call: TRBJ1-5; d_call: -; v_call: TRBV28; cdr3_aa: CASSLSVLGNQPQHF; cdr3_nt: TGTGCCAGCAGTTTATCGGTTTTGGGGAATCAGCCCCAGCATTTT
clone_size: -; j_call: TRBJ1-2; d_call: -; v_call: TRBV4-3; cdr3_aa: CASSQDQGFNYGYTF; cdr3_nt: TGCGCCAGCAGCCAAGACCAGGGTTTTAACTATGGCTACACCTTC
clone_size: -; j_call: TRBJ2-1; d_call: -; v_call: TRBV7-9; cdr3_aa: CASSLDRARNEQFF; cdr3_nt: TGTGCCAGCAGCTTAGATAGGGCCCGGAATGAGCAGTTCTTC
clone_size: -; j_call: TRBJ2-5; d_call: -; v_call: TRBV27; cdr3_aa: CASSLSGGPWETQYF; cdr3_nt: TGTGCCAGCAGTTTATCGGGGGGGCCCTGGGAGACCCAGTACTTC
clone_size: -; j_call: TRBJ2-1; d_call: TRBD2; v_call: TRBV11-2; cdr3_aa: CASRTLAGGRKNEQFF; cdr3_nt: TGTGCCAGCCGGACTCTAGCGGGGGGGCGTAAAAATGAGCAGTTCTTC
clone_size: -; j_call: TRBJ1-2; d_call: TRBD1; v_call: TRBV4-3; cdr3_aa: CASSQDAGTGISYTF; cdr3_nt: TGCGCCAGCAGCCAAGACGCCGGGACAGGGATAAGCTACACCTTC
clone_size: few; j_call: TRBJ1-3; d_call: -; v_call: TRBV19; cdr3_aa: CASSIQGRSGNTIYF; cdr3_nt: TGTGCCAGTAGTATCCAGGGGAGATCTGGAAACACCATATATTTT
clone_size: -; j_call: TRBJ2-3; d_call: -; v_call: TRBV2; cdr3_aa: CASSVQSGGYTDTQYF; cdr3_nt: TGTGCCAGCAGTGTTCAATCTGGGGGTTACACAGATACGCAGTATTTT
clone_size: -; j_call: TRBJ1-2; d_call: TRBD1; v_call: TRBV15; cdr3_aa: CATRPDRANYGYTF; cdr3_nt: TGTGCCACCCGGCCCGACAGGGCTAACTATGGCTACACCTTC
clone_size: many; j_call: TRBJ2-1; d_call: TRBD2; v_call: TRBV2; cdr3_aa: CASSQPPGLAAIYNEQFF; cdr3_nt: TGTGCCAGCAGTCAACCTCCGGGACTAGCGGCGATTTACAATGAGCAGTTCTTC
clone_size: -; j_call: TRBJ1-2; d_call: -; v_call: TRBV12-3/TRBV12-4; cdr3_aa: CASSPAVDWGYTF; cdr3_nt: TGTGCCAGCAGTCCCGCAGTCGATTGGGGCTACACCTTC
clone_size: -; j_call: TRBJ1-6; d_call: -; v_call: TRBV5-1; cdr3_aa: CASSFEGSGSPLHF; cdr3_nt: TGCGCCAGCAGCTTCGAGGGAAGCGGCTCACCCCTCCACTTT
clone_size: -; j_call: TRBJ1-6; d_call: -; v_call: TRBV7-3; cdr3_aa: CASSQGNSPLHF; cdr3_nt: TGTGCCAGCAGCCAGGGGAATTCACCCCTCCACTTT
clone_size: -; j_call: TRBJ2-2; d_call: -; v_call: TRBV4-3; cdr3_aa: CASSHAGGTGELFF; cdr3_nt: TGCGCCAGCAGCCATGCGGGTGGGACCGGGGAGCTGTTTTTT
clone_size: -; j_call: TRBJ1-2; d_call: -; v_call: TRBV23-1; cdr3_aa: CASSPETGNYGYTF; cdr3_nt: TGCGCCAGCAGTCCCGAAACAGGGAACTATGGCTACACCTTC
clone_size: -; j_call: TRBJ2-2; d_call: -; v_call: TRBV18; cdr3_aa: CASSPRTGELFF; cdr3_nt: TGTGCCAGCTCACCACGCACCGGGGAGCTGTTTTTT
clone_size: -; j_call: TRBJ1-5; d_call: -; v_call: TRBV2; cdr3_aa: CASSEAGGNQPQHF; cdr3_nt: TGTGCCAGCAGTGAAGCTGGGGGGAATCAGCCCCAGCATTTT
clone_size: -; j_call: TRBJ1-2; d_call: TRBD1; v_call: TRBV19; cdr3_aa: CASIRTGNYGYTF; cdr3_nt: TGTGCCAGTATAAGGACAGGAAACTATGGCTACACCTTC
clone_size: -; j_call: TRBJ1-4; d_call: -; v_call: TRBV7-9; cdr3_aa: CASSLMDSSEKLFF; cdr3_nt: TGTGCCAGCAGCCTAATGGACAGCTCGGAAAAACTGTTTTTT
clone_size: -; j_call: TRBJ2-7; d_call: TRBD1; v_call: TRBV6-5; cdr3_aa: CASRSGTGVTYEQYF; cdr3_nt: TGTGCCAGCAGATCTGGGACAGGAGTCACCTACGAGCAGTACTTC
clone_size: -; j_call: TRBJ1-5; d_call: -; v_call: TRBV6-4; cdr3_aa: CASRKETDGNQPQHF; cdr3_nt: TGTGCCAGCAGGAAGGAAACGGATGGCAATCAGCCCCAGCATTTT
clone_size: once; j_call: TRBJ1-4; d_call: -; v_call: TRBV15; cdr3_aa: CATSRVGGFGSNEKLFF; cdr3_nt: TGTGCCACCAGCAGAGTAGGAGGGTTCGGGTCTAATGAAAAACTGTTTTTT
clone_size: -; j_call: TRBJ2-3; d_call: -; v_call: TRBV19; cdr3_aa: CASSMVLGETQYF; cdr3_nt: TGTGCCAGTAGTATGGTTTTGGGCGAAACGCAGTATTTT
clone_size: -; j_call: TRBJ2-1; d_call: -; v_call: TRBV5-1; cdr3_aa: CASSLLSDFGNEQFF; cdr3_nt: TGCGCCAGCAGCTTGTTGTCCGATTTTGGTAATGAGCAGTTCTTC
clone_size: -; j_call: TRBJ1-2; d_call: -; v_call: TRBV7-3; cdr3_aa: CASSIQQGPYTF; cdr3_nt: TGTGCCAGCAGCATCCAACAGGGCCCCTACACCTTC